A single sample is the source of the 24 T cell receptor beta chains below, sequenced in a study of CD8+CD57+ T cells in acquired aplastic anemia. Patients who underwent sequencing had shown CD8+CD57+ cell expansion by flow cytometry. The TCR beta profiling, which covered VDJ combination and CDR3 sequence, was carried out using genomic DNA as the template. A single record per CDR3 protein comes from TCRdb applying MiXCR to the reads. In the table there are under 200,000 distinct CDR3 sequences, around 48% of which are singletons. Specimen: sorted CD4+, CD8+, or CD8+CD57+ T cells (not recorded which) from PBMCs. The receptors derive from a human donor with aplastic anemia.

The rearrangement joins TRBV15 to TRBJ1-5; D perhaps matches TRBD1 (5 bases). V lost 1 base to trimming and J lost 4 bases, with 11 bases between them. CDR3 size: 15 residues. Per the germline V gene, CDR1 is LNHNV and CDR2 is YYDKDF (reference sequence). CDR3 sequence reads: CATSRARGENQPQHF. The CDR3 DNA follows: TGTGCCACCAGCAGAGCGAGAGGGGAAAATCAGCCCCAGCATTTT.

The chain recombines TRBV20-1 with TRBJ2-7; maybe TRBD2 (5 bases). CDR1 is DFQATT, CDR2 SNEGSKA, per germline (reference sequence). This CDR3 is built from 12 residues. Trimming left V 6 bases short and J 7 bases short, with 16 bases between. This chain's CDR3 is CSARTSSGEQYF. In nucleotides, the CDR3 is TGCAGTGCCCGGACTTCGAGCGGAGAGCAGTACTTC.

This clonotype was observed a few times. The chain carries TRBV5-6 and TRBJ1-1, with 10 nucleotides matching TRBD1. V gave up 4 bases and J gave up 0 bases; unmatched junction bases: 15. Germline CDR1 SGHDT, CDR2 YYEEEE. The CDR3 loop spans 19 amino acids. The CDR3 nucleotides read TGTGCCAGCAGCCCTCCTGAGACAGGGGGCCGAGGGATGAACACTGAAGCTTTCTTT. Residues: CASSPPETGGRGMNTEAFF.

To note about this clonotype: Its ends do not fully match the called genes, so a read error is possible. The CDR3 region has the DNA TGTGCCAGCAGCGGCTCGGGGGGCTCAATTTCCATGAACACTGAAGCTCTCTTT. Translated, it gives CASSGSGGSISMNTEALF. The rearrangement uses TRBV9 and TRBJ1-1, with TRBD1 as a possible D gene (6 bases). The germline gives CDR1 SGDLS, CDR2 YYNGEE. This CDR3 is 18 amino acids long.

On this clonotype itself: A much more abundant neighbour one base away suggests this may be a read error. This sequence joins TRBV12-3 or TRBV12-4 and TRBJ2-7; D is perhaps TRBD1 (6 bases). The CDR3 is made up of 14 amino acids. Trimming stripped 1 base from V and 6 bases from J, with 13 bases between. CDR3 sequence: CASSLGYRVTEQYF. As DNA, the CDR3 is TGTGCCAGCAGTTTAGGATACAGGGTAACCGAGCAGTACTTC.

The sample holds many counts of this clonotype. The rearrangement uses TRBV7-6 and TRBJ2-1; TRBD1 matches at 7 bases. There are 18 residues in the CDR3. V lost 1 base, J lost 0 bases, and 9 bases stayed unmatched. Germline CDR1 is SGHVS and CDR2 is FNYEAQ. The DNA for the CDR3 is TGTGCCAGCAGCTTAGTTCGCCCCCGGGACAGCTCCTACAATGAGCAGTTCTTC. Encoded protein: CASSLVRPRDSSYNEQFF.

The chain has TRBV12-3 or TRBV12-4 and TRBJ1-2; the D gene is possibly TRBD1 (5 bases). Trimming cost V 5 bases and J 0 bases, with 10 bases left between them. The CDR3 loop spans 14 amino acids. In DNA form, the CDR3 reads TGTGCCAGCAGTCCGACAGTGCCTAACTATGGCTACACCTTC. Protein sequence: CASSPTVPNYGYTF.

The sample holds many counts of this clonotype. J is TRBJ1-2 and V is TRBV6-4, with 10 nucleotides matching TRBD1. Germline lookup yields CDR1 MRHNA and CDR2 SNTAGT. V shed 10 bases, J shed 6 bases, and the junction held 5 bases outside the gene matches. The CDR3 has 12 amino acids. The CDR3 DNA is TGTGCCACCAGGGACAGGGGCAATGGCTACACCTTC. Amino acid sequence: CATRDRGNGYTF.

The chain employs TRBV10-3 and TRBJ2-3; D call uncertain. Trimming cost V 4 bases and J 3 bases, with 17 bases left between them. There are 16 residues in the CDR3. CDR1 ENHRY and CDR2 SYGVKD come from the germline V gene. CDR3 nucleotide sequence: TGTGCCATCAGTGCTGCGGCCCACTCTTTGACAGATACGCAGTATTTT. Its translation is CAISAAAHSLTDTQYF.

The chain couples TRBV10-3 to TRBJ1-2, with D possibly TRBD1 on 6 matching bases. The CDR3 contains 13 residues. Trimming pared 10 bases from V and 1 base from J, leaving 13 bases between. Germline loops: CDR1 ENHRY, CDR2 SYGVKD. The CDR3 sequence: CATPAGDNYGYTF. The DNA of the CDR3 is TGTGCCACCCCAGCAGGGGATAACTATGGCTACACCTTC.

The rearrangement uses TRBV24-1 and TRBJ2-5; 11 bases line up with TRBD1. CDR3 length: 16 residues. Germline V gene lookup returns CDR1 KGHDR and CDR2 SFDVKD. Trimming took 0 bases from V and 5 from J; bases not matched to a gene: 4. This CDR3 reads CATSDLGQGARETQYF. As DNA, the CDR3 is TGTGCCACCAGTGATTTGGGACAGGGGGCACGGGAGACCCAGTACTTC.

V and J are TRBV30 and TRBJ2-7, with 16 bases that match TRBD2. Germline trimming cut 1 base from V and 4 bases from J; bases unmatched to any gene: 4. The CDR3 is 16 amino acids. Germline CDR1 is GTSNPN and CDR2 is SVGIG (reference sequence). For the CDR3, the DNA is TGTGCCTGGAGTGGGGGACTAGCGGGAGGGCCATACGAGCAGTACTTC. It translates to CAWSGGLAGGPYEQYF.

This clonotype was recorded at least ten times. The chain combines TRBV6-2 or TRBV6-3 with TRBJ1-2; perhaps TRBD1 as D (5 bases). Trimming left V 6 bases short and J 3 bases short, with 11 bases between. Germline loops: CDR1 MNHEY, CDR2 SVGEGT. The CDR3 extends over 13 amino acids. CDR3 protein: CASSYGGDYGYTF. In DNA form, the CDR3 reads TGTGCCAGCAGCTACGGGGGGGACTATGGCTACACCTTC.

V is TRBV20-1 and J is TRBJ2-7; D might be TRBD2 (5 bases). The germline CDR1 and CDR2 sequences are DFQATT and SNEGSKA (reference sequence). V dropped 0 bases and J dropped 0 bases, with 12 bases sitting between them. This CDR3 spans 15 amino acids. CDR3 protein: CSARDPRRDSYEQYF. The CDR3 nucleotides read TGCAGTGCTAGAGATCCGAGACGGGACTCCTACGAGCAGTACTTC.

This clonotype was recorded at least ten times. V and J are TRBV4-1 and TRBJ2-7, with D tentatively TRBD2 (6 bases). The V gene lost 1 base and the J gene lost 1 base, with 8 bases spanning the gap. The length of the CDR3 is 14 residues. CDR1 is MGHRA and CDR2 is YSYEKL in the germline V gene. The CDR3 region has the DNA TGCGCCAGCAGCCAAGCCGGGGGTTCCTACGAGCAGTACTTC. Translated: CASSQAGGSYEQYF.

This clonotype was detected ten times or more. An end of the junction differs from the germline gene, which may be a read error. CDR3 nucleotides: TGTTCCAGCAGCTTTTTAGCGGGGCCATACAATGAGCAGTTCTTC. This gives the protein CSSSFLAGPYNEQFF. This sequence joins TRBV7-3 and TRBJ2-1; 8 bases are a match to TRBD2. The CDR3 length is 15 residues. The germline CDR1 and CDR2 sequences are SGHTA and FQGTGA.

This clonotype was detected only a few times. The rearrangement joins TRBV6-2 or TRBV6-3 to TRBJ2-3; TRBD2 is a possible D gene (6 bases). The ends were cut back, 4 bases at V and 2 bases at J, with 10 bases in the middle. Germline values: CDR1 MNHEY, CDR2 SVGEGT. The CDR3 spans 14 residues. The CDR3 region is CASSSRTNTDTQYF. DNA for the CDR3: TGTGCCAGCAGTTCTAGGACTAACACAGATACGCAGTATTTT.

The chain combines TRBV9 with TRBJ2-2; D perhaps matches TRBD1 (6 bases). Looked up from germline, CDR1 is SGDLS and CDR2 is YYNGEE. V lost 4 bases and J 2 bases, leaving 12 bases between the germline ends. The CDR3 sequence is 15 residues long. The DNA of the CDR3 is TGTGCCAGCAGCCCCCAGGGGCCAAACACCGGGGAGCTGTTTTTT. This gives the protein CASSPQGPNTGELFF. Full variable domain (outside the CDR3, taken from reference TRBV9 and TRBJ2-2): DSGVTQTPKHLITATGQRVTLRCSPRSGDLSVYWYQQSLDQGLQFLIQYYNGEERAKGNILERFSAQQFPDLHSELNLSSLELGDSALYFCASSPQGPNTGELFFGEGSRLTVL.

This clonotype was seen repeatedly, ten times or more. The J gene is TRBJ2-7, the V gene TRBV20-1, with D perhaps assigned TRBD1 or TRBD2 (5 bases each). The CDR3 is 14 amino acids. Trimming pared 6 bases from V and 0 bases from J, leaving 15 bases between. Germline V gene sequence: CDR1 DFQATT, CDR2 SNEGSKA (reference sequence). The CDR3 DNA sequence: TGCAGTGCAGAGACCCGGGACGGCTCCTACGAGCAGTACTTC. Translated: CSAETRDGSYEQYF.

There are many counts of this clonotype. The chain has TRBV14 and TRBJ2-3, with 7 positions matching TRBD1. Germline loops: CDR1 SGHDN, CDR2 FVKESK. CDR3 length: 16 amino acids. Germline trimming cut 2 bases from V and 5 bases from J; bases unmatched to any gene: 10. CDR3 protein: CASSQNPTGYGDTQYF. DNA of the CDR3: TGTGCCAGCAGCCAAAACCCGACAGGGTATGGAGATACGCAGTATTTT.

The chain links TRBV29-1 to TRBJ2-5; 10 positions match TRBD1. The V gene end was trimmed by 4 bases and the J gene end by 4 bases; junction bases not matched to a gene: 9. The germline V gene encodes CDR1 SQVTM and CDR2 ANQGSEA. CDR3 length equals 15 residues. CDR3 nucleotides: TGCAGCGTTGGGATGACAGGGGGCGCATCAGAGACCCAGTACTTC. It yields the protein CSVGMTGGASETQYF.

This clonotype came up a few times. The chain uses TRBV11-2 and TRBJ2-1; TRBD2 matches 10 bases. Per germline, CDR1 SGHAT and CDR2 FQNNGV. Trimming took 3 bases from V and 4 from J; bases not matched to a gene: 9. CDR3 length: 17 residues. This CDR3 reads CASSFLVLAGEYNEQFF. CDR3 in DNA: TGTGCCAGCAGCTTTCTCGTCCTAGCGGGAGAGTACAATGAGCAGTTCTTC.

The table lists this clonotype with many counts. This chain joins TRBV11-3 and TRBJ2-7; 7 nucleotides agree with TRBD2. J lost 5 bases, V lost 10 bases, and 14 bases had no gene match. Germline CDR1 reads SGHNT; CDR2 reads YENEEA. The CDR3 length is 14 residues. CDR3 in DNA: TGTGCCACCTCGCTAGCGGCGGAGCCCCACGAGCAGTACTTC. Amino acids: CATSLAAEPHEQYF.

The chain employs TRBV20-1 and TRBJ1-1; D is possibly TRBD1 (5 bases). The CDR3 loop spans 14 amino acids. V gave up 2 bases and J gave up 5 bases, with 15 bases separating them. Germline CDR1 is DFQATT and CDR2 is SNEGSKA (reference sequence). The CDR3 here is CSARPGSLNTEAFF. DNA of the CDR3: TGCAGTGCTAGACCAGGGTCATTAAATACTGAAGCTTTCTTT.